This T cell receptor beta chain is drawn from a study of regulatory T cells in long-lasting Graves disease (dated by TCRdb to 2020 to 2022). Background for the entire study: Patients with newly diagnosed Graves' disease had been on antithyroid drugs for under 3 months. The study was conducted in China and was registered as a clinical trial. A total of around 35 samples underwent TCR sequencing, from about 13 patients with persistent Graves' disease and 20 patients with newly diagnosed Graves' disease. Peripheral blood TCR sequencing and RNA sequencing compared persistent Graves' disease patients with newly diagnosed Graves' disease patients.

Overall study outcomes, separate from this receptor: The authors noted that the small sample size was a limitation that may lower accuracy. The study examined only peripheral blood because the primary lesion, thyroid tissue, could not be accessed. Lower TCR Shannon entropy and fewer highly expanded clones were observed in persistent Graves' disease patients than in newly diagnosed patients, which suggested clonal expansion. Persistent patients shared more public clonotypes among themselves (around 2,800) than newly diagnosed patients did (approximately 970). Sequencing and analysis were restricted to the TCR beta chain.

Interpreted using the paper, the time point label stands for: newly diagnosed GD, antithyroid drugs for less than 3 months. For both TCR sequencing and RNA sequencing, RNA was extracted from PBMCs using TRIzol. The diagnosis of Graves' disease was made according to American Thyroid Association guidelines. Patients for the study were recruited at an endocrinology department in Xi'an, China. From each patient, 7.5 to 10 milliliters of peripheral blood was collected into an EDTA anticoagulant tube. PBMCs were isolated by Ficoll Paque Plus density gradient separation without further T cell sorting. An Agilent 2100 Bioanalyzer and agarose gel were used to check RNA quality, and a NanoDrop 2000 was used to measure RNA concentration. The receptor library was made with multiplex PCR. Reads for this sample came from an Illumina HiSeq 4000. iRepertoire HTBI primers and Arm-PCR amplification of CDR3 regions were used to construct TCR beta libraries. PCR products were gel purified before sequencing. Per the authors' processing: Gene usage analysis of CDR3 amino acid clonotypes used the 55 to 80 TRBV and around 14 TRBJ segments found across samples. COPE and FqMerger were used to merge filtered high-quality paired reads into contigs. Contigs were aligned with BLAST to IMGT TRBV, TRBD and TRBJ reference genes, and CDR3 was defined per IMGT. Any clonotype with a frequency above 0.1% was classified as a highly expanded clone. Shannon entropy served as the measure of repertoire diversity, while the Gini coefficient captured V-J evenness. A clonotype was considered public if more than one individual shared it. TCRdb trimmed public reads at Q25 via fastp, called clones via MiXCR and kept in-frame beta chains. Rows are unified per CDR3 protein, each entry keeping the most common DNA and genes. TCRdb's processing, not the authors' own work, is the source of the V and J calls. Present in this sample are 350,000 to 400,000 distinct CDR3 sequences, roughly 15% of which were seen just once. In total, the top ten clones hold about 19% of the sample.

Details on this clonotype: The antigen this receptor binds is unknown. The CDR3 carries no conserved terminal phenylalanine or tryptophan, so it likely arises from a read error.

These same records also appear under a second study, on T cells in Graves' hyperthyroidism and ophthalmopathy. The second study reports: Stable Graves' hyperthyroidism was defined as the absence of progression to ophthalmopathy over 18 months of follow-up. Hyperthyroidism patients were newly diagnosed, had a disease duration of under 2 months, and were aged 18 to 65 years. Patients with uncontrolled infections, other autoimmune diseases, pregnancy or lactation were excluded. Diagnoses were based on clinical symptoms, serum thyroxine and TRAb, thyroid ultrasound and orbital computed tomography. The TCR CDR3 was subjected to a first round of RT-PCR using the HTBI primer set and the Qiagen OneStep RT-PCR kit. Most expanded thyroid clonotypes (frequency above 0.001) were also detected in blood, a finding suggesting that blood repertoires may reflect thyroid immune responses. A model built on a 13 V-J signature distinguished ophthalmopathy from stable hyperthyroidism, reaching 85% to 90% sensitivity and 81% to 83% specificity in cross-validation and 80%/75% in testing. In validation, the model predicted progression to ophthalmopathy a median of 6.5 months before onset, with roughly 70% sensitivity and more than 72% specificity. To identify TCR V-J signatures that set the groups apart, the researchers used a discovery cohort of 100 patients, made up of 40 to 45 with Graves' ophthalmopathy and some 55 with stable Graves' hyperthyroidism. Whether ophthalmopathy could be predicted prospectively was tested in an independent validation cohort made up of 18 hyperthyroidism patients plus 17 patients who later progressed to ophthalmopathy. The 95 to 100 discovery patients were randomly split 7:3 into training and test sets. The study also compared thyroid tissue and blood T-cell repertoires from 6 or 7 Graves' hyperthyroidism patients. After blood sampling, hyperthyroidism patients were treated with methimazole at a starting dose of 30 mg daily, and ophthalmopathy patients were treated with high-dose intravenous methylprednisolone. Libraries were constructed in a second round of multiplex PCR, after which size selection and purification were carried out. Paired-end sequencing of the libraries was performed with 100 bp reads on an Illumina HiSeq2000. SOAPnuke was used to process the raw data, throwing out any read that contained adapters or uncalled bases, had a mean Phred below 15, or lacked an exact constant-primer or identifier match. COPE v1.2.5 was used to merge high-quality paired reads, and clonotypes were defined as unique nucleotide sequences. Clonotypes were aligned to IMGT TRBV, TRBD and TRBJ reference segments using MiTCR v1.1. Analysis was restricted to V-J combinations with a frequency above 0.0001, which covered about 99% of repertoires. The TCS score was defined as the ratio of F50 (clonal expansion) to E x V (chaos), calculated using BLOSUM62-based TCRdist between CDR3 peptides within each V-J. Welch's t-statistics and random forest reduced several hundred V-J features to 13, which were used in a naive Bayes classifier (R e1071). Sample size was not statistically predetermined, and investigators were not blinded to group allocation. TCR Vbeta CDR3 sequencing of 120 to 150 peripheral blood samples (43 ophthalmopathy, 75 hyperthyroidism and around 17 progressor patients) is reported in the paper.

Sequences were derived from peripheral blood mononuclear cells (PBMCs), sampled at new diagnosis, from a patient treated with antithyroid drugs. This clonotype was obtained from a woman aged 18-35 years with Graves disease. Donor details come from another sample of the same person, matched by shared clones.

Read as DNA, the sequence is TGTGCCAGCAGTTTAGTTAGGACTAGCGGGAGCTGGGCGGATACGCAGTATCTT. Translated, it reads CASSLVRTSGSWADTQYL. Recombination connected TRBV12-3 or TRBV12-4 to TRBJ2-3; TRBD2 aligns with 13 central bases. Unmatched junction bases come to 10, with V trimmed by 1 base and J by 6 bases. The CDR3 spans 18 amino acids, including both terminal residues. Of the read, only the CDR3 DNA is kept; its 54 bases are in frame from base 1.